This T cell receptor beta chain appears in the sequencing data of a study of blood T cell repertoires in COVID-19. The wider study: The samples span acute and convalescent COVID-19 from the United States, Italy and Spain.

Per the original data handling: Reference gene primer amplification gave estimated nucleated cell counts. Only in-frame clones appear in the TCRdb table, and some are missing; sequencing was by immunoSEQ multiplex PCR. That table furnishes V, J and clone size, whereas the DNA furnished D and trimming. The repertoire holds 160,000 or so clones, with roughly four fifths as singletons. The origin of this receptor is a man aged 65 to 79 who had recovered from COVID-19. Sequenced input: peripheral blood.

The CDR3 here is CASSLSRGRTNEKLFF. In DNA form, the CDR3 reads TGTGCCAGCAGCTTATCACGGGGAAGGACTAATGAAAAACTGTTTTTT. The chain carries TRBV11-2 and TRBJ1-4; D call uncertain. The germline gives CDR1 SGHAT, CDR2 FQNNGV. The CDR3 spans 16 residues. V was cut by 2 bases and J by 2 bases, with 12 bases left in between.